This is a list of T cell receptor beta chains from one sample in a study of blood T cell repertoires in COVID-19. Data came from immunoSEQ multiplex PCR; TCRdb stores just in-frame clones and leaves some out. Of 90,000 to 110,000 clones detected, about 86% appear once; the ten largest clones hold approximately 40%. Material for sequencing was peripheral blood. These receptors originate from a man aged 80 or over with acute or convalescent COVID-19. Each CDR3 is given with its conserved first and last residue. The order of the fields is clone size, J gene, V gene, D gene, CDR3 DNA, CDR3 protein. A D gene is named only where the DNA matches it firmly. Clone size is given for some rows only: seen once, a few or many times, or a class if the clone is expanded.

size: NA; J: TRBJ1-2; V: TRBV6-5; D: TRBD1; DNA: TGTGCCAGCAGTTACTCCGGACAGGGCCCCTATGGCTACACCTTC; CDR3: CASSYSGQGPYGYTF
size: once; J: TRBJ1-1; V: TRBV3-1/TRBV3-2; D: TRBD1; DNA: TGTGCCAGCAGCCTGGGACAGACTGAAGCTTTCTTT; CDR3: CASSLGQTEAFF
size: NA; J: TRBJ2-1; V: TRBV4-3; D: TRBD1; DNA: TGCGCCAGCAGCCGCGACAGGGGGCTCCTCAATGAGCAGTTCTTC; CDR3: CASSRDRGLLNEQFF
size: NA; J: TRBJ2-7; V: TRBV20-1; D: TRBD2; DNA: TGCAGTGCTAGTGAGCTAGCGGATCCCTACGAGCAGTACTTC; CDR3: CSASELADPYEQYF
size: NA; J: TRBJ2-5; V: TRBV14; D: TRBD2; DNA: TGTGCCAGCAGCCAAGGAGGACTAGCAGAGACCCAGTACTTC; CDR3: CASSQGGLAETQYF
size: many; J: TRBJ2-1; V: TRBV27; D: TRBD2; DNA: TGTGCCAGCAGTTTCCCGACTAGCGGGAGCTCCTACAATGAGCAGTTCTTC; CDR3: CASSFPTSGSSYNEQFF
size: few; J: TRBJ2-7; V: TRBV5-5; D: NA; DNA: TGTGCCAGCAGCTTGGGAGTGGGACTCTCCTACGAGCAGTACTTC; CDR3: CASSLGVGLSYEQYF
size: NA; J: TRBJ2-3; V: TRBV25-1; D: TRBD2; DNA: TGTGCCAGCAGTGAATACCGAAGCGGGAGAGGGGATACGCAGTATTTT; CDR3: CASSEYRSGRGDTQYF
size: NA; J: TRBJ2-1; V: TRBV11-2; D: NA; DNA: TGTGCCAGCAGCTTAGGAGGGTCATACAATGAGCAGTTCTTC; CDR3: CASSLGGSYNEQFF
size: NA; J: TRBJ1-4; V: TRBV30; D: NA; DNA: TGTGCCTGGAGTGTACAGTTTAATGAAAAACTGTTTTTT; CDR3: CAWSVQFNEKLFF
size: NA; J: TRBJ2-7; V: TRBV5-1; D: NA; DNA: TGCGCCAGCAGCTCAATAACAGGATCCTACGAGCAGTACTTC; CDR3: CASSSITGSYEQYF
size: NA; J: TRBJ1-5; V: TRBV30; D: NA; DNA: TGTGCCTGGAGTTCCGGGGGAGGCAATCAGCCCCAGCATTTT; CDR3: CAWSSGGGNQPQHF
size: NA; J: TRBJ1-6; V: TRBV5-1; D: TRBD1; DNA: TGCGCCAGCAGCTCGGGACAGGGAGGGAATTCACCCCTCCACTTT; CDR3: CASSSGQGGNSPLHF
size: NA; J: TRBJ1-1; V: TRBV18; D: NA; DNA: TGTGCCAGCTCACCACCGAGAGGAGGGATAAGGAACACTGAAGCTTTCTTT; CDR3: CASSPPRGGIRNTEAFF
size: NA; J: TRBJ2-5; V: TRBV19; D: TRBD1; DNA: TGTGCCAGTAGTCCCCGACAGGGATGGGAGACCCAGTACTTC; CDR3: CASSPRQGWETQYF
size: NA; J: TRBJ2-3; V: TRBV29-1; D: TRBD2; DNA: TGCAGCGTTGAAGATAATAGCGGGGAAATCTCAGATACGCAGTATTTT; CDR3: CSVEDNSGEISDTQYF
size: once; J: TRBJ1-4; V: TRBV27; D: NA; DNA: TGTGCCAGCAGTTTCCGCTGGGGGGTATCTGAAAAACTGTTTTTT; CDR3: CASSFRWGVSEKLFF
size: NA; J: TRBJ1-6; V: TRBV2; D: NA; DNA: TGTGCCAGCGGTTATCAGAGGAAGAATTCACCCCTCCACTTT; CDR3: CASGYQRKNSPLHF
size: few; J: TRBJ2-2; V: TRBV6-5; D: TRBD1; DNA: TGTGCCACCTGGTCCGGGACAGGGAGCTACGGGGAGCTGTTTTTT; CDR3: CATWSGTGSYGELFF
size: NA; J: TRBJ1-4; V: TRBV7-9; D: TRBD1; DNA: TGTGCCAGCAGCTTAGCTCAGACAGGGGTTAATGAAAAACTGTTTTTT; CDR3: CASSLAQTGVNEKLFF
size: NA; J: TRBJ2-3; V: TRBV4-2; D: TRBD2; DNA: TGTGCCAGCAGCCAAGACGGATTGAACGGGAGGACCTCCGTGCCAGATACGCAGTATTTT; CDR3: CASSQDGLNGRTSVPDTQYF
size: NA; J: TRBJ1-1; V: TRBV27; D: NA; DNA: TGTGCCAGCAGTTTTGGGGGCCCGAACACTGAAGCTTTCTTT; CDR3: CASSFGGPNTEAFF
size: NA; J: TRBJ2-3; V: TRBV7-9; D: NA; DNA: TGTGCCAGCAGCCTTAGTAATACGCAGTATTTT; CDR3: CASSLSNTQYF
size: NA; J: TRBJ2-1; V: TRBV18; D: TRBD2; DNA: TGTGCCAGCTCACCACCGGGACTAGCGACGCATGAGCAGTTCTTC; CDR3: CASSPPGLATHEQFF
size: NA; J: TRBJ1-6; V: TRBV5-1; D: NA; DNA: TGCGCCAGCAGCTTACAGGGTCATAATTCACCCCTCCACTTT; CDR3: CASSLQGHNSPLHF
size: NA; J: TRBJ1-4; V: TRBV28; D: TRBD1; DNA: TGTGCCAGCAGCGTACAGGGGGGGAATGAAAAACTGTTTTTT; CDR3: CASSVQGGNEKLFF
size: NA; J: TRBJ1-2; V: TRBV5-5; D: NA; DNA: TGTGCCAGCAGCTACACAGCTACAGCTAACTATGGCTACACCTTC; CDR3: CASSYTATANYGYTF
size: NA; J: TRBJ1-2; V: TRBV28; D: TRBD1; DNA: TGTGCCAGCCGATCTCAGACAGGGAATGGCTACACCTTC; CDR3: CASRSQTGNGYTF
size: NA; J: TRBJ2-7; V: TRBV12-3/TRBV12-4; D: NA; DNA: TGTGCCAGCAGTTTCCAGGGGAGCTACGAGCAGTACTTC; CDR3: CASSFQGSYEQYF
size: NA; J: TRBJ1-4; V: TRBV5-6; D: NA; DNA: TGTGCCAGCAGCTTGCGGGGGGCGGGTGAAAAACTGTTTTTT; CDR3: CASSLRGAGEKLFF
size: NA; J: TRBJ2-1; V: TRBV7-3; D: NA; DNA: TGTGCCAGCAGCCCCGGCGGGGCTGCCGACAATGAGCAGTTCTTC; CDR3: CASSPGGAADNEQFF
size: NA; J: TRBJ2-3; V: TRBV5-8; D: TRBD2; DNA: TGTGCCAGCAGCTTGGGTTTCAGCGGGAGGGCCAACCGGGATACGCAGTATTTT; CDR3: CASSLGFSGRANRDTQYF
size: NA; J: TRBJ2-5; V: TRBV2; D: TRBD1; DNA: TGTGCCAGCAGTCACCGGGACAGGGGCGTTGGGGAGACCCAGTACTTC; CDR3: CASSHRDRGVGETQYF
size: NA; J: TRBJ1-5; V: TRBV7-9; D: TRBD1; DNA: TGTGCCAGCAGCCCAGGGGGCCGGGAGCCCCAGCATTTT; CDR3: CASSPGGREPQHF
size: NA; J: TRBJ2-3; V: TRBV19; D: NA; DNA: TGTGCCAGTAGCCGGGGACTCCAGAATACGCAGTATTTT; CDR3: CASSRGLQNTQYF
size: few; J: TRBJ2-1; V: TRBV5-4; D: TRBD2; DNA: TGTGCCAGCAGCTCTAGTTCGGGACTAGATTCTCTTGGGCAGTTCTTC; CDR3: CASSSSSGLDSLGQFF
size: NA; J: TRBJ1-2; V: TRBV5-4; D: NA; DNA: TGTGCCAGCAGCCCAGGGGACTATGGCTACACCTTC; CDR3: CASSPGDYGYTF
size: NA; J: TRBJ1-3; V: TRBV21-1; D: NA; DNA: TGTGCCAGCAGCAAAGAAGGGGACAGATCGAGCTCTGGAAACACCATATATTTT; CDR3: CASSKEGDRSSSGNTIYF
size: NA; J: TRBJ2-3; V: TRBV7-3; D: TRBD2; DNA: TGTGCCAGCAGCACTAGCGGGAGATATACGCAGTATTTT; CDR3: CASSTSGRYTQYF
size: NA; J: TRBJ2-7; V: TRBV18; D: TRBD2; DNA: TGTGCCAGCTCACCCGCGTTACTAGCGGCCGAGCAGTACTTC; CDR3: CASSPALLAAEQYF
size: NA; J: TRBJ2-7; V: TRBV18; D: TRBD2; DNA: TGTGCCAGCTCACCGGGACTAGCGGGGGTACCCTACGAGCAGTACTTC; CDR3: CASSPGLAGVPYEQYF
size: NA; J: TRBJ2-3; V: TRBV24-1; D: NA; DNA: TGTGCCACCGCGAGCCTTAGCGGCACAGATACGCAGTATTTT; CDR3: CATASLSGTDTQYF
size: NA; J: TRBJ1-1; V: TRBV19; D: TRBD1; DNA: TGTGCCAGTAGTAGCAGGGGGCTGAACACTGAAGCTTTCTTT; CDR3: CASSSRGLNTEAFF
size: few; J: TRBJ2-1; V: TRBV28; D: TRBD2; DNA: TGTGCCAGCAGCTGGCCTAGCGGGACCTACAATGAGCAGTTCTTC; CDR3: CASSWPSGTYNEQFF
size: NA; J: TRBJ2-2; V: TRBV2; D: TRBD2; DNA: TGTGCCAGCTCCGAGGAGCGGGATACCGGGGAGCTGTTTTTT; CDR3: CASSEERDTGELFF
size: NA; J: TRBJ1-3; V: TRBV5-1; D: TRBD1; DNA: TGCGCCAGCAGCTTTACAGGGGGCCCTGGAAACACCATATATTTT; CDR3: CASSFTGGPGNTIYF
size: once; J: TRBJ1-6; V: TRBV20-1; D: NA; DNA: TGCAGTGCTAGTAGGGTCGCGGGGAAAATTGGGTCACCCCTCCACTTT; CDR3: CSASRVAGKIGSPLHF
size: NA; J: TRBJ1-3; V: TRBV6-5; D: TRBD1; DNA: TGTGCCAGCAGTTACTCGAGGACAGGGAGAAACACCATATATTTT; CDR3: CASSYSRTGRNTIYF
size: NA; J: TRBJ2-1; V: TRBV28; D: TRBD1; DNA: TGTGCCAGCAGTCCCCGCACAGGGGGATCCTACAATGAGCAGTTCTTC; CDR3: CASSPRTGGSYNEQFF
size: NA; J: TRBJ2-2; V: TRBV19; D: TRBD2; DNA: TGTGCCAGTCGCGCCGGGACTACTATCACCGGGGAGCTGTTTTTT; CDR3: CASRAGTTITGELFF
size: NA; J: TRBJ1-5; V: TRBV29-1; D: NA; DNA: TGCAGCGCCCTAGGGCAGGGCGAGAGCAATCAGCCCCAGCATTTT; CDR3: CSALGQGESNQPQHF
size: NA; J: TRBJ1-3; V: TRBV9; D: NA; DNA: TGTGCCAGCAGCGTACAAGCCAGGGCTGGAAACACCATATATTTT; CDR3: CASSVQARAGNTIYF
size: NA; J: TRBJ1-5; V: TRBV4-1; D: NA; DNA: TGCGCCAGCAGCCGAGGAAGAGGCAATCAGCCCCAGCATTTT; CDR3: CASSRGRGNQPQHF
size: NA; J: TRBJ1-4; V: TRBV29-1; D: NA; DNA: TGCAGCGTTGTACAGGGTCCTAATGAAAAACTGTTTTTT; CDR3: CSVVQGPNEKLFF